Below, one T cell receptor (beta chain) is given with its context. Antigen: not known. The source of the sample is a study of shared clonotypes between healthy human individuals. Findings and limits, study-wide: Tissues were not sampled, only blood, and their repertoires likely differ. Naive CD4 clonotypes overlapped across a handful of donors at approximately 4.5%. The represented genetic and exposure-history diversity was limited by the small number of donors.

Method: immunoSEQ multiplex PCR; TCRdb's copy keeps in-frame clones and lacks some. Of some 2.3 million clones in the sample, approximately 93% were seen once. The CDR3 spans 19 residues. J lost 2 bases, V lost 1 base, and 9 bases had no gene match. Germline V gives CDR1 LGHNA, CDR2 YNFKEQ. This TCR was sampled from a man aged 18 to 30 in good health. Some clones in this sample may be carry-over from other donors' samples. The chain is built from TRBV4-2 and TRBJ2-3; 13 nucleotides agree with TRBD2. What was sequenced was naive CD4+ T cells from PBMCs. The subset: CD45RA+ positively selected. The CDR3 DNA reads as TGTGCCAGCAGCCAAGGACGGACTAGCGGGAGTATCATCACAGATACGCAGTATTTT. Its translation is CASSQGRTSGSIITDTQYF.